This T cell receptor (beta chain) was profiled in a study of blood T cell repertoires in COVID-19. From germline, CDR1 is SNHLY and CDR2 FYNNEI. V was trimmed by 8 bases and J by 1 base, leaving 18 bases between them. This CDR3 contains 16 residues. This clone was seen only once. TCRdb's copy holds only in-frame clones and misses some; the assay was immunoSEQ multiplex PCR. The sample includes around 300,000 clones, around 91% of them seen just once. The chain recombines TRBV2 with TRBJ1-5; weak D call: TRBD1 (5 bases). Sequenced material: PBMCs or T cells enriched from blood (not recorded which). This receptor was obtained from a woman aged 18-29 years who had recovered from COVID-19. In DNA form, the CDR3 reads TGTGCCAGCGGGGGGTCCTCCAAGGAGAGCAATCAGCCCCAGCATTTT. Translation: CASGGSSKESNQPQHF.